This entry features one T cell receptor (beta chain) sequence. The data were taken from a study of blood T cell repertoires in COVID-19. Study details: PBMCs, B-cell-depleted T cells, or T cells were the source of the cDNA or gDNA that made up the material.

The CDR3 loop spans 14 amino acids. Trimming at V came to 3 bases and at J to 8 bases, leaving 6 bases not matched to a gene. Germline V gene data show CDR1 as SEHNR and CDR2 as FQNEAQ (reference sequence). Per the study methods: It was from reference gene primer amplification that nucleated cell counts were estimated. Repertoires were generated with immunoSEQ multiplex PCR, while TCRdb's copy carries only in-frame clones and drops some. V, J and clone size are taken as reported in that table, and D and trimming were inferred from the DNA itself. In the table there are nearly 350,000 clones, approximately 89% of which are singletons.

Sample: peripheral blood. The rearrangement links TRBV7-9 to TRBJ2-1; 8 bases agree with TRBD2. This clonotype originated in a woman aged 18-29 years who had recovered from COVID-19. CDR3 loop: CASSLVAGFDEQFF. The DNA of the CDR3 is TGTGCCAGCAGCTTGGTAGCGGGATTCGATGAGCAGTTCTTC.